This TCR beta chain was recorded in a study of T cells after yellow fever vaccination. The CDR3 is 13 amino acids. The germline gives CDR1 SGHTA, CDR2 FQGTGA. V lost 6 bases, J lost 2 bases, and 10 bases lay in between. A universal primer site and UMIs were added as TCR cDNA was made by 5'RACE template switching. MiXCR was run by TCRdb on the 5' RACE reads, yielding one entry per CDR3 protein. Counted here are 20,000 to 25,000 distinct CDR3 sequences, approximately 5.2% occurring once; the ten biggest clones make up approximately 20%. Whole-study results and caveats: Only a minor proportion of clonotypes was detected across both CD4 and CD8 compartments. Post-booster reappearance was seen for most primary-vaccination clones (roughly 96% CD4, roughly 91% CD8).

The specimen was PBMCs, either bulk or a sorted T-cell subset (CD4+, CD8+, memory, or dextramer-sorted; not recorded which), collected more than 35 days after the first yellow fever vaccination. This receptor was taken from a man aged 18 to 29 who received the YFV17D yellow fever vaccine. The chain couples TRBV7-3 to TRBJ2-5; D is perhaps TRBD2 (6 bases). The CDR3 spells CASSAGRQETQYF. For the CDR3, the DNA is TGTGCCAGCAGTGCGGGGCGGCAAGAGACCCAGTACTTC. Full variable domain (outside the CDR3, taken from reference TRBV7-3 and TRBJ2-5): GAGVSQTPSNKVTEKGKYVELRCDPISGHTALYWYRQSLGQGPEFLIYFQGTGAADDSGLPNDRFFAVRPEGSVSTLKIQRTERGDSAVYLCASSAGRQETQYFGPGTRLLVL.